The sequence of this TCR beta chain was determined in a study of T cells in tumors and immune-related adverse events. Looked up from germline, CDR1 is MGHRA and CDR2 is YSYEKL. V was pared by 0 bases and J by 9 bases, with 12 bases between. The CDR3 covers 14 residues. Sequencing used immunoSEQ multiplex PCR; TCRdb keeps in-frame clones, though not all of them. The data show about 22,000 clones, with approximately 90% seen just once and approximately 1.5% held by the top ten. V and J are TRBV4-1 and TRBJ1-5, with D possibly being TRBD1 (6 bases). The material sequenced was lymph node tissue, taken from a patient treated with anti-PD-1 therapy. This TCR derives from a female donor with metastatic renal cell carcinoma. Here the CDR3 reads CASSQETGRWPQHF. CDR3 coding DNA: TGCGCCAGCAGCCAAGAAACAGGGAGGTGGCCCCAGCATTTT.